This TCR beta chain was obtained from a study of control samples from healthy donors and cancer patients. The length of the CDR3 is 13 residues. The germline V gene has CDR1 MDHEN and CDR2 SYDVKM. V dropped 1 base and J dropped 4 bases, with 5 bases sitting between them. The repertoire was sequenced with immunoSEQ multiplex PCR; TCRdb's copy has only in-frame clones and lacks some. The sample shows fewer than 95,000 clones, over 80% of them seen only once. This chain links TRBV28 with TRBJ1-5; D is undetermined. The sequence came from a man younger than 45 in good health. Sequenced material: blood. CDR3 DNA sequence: TGTGCCAGCAGTTTATTAGGAAATCAGCCCCAGCATTTT. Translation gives CASSLLGNQPQHF.